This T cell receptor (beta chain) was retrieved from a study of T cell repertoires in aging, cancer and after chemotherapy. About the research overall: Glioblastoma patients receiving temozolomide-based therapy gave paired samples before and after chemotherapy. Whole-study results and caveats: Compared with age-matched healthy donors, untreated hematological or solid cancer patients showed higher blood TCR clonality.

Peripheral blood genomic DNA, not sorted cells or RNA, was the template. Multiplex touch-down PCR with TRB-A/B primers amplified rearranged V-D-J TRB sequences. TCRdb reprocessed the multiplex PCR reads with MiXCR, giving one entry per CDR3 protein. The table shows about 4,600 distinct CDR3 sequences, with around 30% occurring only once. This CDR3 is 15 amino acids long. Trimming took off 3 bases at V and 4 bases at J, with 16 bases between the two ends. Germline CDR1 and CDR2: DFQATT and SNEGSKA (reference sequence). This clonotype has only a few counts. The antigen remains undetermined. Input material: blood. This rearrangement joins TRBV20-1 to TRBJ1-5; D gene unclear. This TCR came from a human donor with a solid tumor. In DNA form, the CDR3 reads TGCAGTGCTAGCCATGCCGGGCTCACTAATCAGCCCCAGCATTTT. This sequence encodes CSASHAGLTNQPQHF.